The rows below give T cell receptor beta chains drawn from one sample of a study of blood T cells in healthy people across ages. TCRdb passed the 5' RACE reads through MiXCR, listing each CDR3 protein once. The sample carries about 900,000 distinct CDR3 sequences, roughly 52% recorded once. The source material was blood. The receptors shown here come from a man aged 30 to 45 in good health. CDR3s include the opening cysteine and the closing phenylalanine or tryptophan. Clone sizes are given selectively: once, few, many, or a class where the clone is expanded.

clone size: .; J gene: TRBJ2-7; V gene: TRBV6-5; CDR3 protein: CASSYQTENVYEQYF
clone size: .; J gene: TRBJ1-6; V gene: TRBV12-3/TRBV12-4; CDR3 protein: CASRLGTGSNYNSPLHF
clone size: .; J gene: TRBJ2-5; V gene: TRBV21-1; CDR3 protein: CASSHTGKWETQYF
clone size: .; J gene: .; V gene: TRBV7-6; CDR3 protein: CASSLGGVSEQYF
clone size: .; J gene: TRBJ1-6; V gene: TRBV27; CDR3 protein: CAGGWALSSYNSPLHF
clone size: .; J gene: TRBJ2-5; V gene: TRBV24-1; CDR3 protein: CATSDQGAQETQYF
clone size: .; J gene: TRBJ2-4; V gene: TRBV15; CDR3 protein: CATSSGSLGAFAKNIQYF
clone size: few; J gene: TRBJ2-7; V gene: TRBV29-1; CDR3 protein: CSGSGESSYEQYF
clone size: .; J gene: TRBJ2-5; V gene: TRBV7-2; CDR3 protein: CASSYQRTGDQYF
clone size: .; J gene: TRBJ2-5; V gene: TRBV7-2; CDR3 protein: CASSLATGLTQETQYF